The next 9 T cell receptor beta chains were all read from a single sample in a study of blood T cells in healthy people across ages. Primers used in a second PCR of roughly 6 to 11 cycles were a sample-barcoded 5' primer and a J-beta primer mix. A single record per CDR3 protein comes from TCRdb applying MiXCR to the 5' RACE reads. The sample shows 1.4 million to 1.5 million distinct CDR3 sequences, roughly 45% of them seen only once. Sequenced: blood. The source is a young woman in good health.

The chain is built from TRBV28 and TRBJ2-3, with 16 bases fitting TRBD2. Germline-derived CDR1 and CDR2 are MDHEN and SYDVKM. The J segment lost 5 bases and the V segment lost 5 bases, leaving 7 bases of the junction unmatched. The CDR3 loop spans 17 amino acids. In nucleotides, the CDR3 is TGTGCCAGCAGTCCGGGACTAGCGGGAGGGCCGGAAGATACGCAGTATTTT. It translates to CASSPGLAGGPEDTQYF. Full variable domain (rest looked up from reference TRBV28 and TRBJ2-3): DVKVTQSSRYLVKRTGEKVFLECVQDMDHENMFWYRQDPGLGLRLIYFSYDVKMKEKGDIPEGYSVSREKKERFSLILESASTNQTSMYLCASSPGLAGGPEDTQYFGPGTRLTVL.

The chain combines TRBV27 with TRBJ2-2; 12 bases map to TRBD1. The germline CDR1 and CDR2 sequences are MNHEY and SMNVEV (reference sequence). The junction had 6 bases not matched to a gene; V was cut back by 3 bases and J by 7 bases. This CDR3 contains 16 residues. CDR3 loop: CASSLLGQGADGELFF. The CDR3 DNA reads as TGTGCCAGCAGTTTGCTGGGACAGGGGGCCGACGGGGAGCTGTTTTTT.

This clonotype was picked up many times. V is TRBV2 and J is TRBJ1-5; 9 bases align to TRBD1. V dropped 7 bases and J dropped 7; count of bases not matched to a gene: 5. Germline CDR1 reads SNHLY; CDR2 reads FYNNEI. CDR3 size: 13 residues. The CDR3 here is CASTADRGQPQHF. The CDR3 nucleotides read TGTGCCAGCACCGCGGACAGGGGCCAGCCCCAGCATTTT.

This clonotype turned up a few times. The gene calls are TRBV5-1 and TRBJ2-7; maybe TRBD2 (6 bases). The CDR3 contains 13 residues. The V end lost 4 bases, the J end lost 7 bases, and 15 bases lay between the germline ends. Germline values: CDR1 SGHRS, CDR2 YFSETQ. The CDR3: CASSRGGGWEQYF. The CDR3 DNA is TGCGCCAGCAGCCGAGGAGGAGGGTGGGAGCAGTACTTC.

The chain employs TRBV10-3 and TRBJ1-1; 8 bases are a match to TRBD1. Germline assignment: CDR1 ENHRY and CDR2 SYGVKD. The CDR3 extends over 13 amino acids. With V trimmed by 9 bases and J by 3 bases, 6 bases remained unmatched. In DNA, the CDR3 is TGTGCCATGGCGACGGGACAGGACACTGAAGCTTTCTTT. Translation gives CAMATGQDTEAFF.

V usage is TRBV20-1 and J usage is TRBJ1-1; the D gene is possibly TRBD1 (5 bases). The germline V gene has CDR1 DFQATT and CDR2 SNEGSKA (reference sequence). Trimming left V 6 bases short and J 6 bases short, with 17 bases between. CDR3 length: 13 amino acids. The DNA for the CDR3 is TGCAGTGCCCTATTTGGACGGGGGGCTGAAGCTTTCTTT. Protein: CSALFGRGAEAFF.

The chain employs TRBV12-3 or TRBV12-4 and TRBJ1-5, with D perhaps TRBD1 (6 bases). Trimming took off 3 bases at V and 4 bases at J, with 19 bases between the two ends. The CDR3 totals 17 residues. The CDR3 reads CASSFLVDRVPNQPQHF. The DNA of the CDR3 is TGTGCCAGCAGTTTCCTCGTGGACAGAGTTCCTAATCAGCCCCAGCATTTT.

The rearrangement uses TRBV7-3 and TRBJ2-4; D tentatively fits TRBD1 or TRBD2 (7 bases each). In germline, CDR1 is SGHTA, CDR2 FQGTGA. CDR3 length equals 14 residues. V was trimmed by 5 bases and J by 6 bases, leaving 14 bases between them. The CDR3 DNA is TGTGCCAGCAGCCCCCAGGGGGGGGGAAACATTCAGTACTTC. Translated: CASSPQGGGNIQYF.

The chain employs TRBV30 and TRBJ2-1, with D possibly being TRBD1 (6 bases). The germline V gene has CDR1 GTSNPN and CDR2 SVGIG (reference sequence). CDR3 length: 15 amino acids. Trimming removed 0 bases at V and 3 bases at J, with 12 bases between. CDR3 in amino acids: CAWSVLAGDYNEQFF. The CDR3 DNA is TGTGCCTGGAGTGTACTGGCAGGGGACTACAATGAGCAGTTCTTC.